The sequence of this TCR beta chain was determined in a study of CD8 T cells in ankylosing spondylitis. Points from the study as a whole: Characteristic of ankylosing spondylitis blood, it appeared, was a TCR beta motif comprising eight highly homologous variants.

This clonotype was seen repeatedly, ten times or more. No antigen is known for it. TCRdb re-called the 5' RACE reads with MiXCR, one entry per CDR3 protein. Seen here are about 220,000 distinct CDR3 sequences, 5.5% to 7.5% observed once, and the top ten hold approximately 15%. The germline V gene has CDR1 MNHEY and CDR2 SMNVEV (reference sequence). V was pared by 0 bases and J by 7 bases, with 15 bases between. The CDR3 sequence is 15 residues long. The sequenced sample was blood, either unsorted or a sorted T cell fraction (not recorded which). The receptor was isolated from a male donor with ankylosing spondylitis. The rearrangement links TRBV27 to TRBJ1-1; tentative D call: TRBD1 (5 bases). CDR3 sequence: CASSLSGRGEGEAFF. DNA of the CDR3: TGTGCCAGCAGTTTATCGGGGAGGGGTGAGGGTGAAGCTTTCTTT.